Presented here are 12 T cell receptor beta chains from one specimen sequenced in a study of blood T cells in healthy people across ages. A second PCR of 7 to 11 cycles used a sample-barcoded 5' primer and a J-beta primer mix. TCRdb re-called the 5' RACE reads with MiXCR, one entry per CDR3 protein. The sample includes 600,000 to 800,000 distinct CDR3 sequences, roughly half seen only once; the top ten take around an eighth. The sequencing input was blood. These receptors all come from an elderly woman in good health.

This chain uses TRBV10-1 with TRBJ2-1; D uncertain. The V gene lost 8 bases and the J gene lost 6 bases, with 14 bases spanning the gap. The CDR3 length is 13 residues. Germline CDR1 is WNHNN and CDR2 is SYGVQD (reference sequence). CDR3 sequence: CASSSGQTNEQFF. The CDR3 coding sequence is TGCGCCAGCTCCTCCGGCCAGACCAATGAGCAGTTCTTC.

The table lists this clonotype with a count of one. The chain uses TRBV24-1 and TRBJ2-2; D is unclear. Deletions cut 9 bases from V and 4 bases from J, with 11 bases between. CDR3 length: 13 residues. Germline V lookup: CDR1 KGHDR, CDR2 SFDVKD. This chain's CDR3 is CATGQEVTGELFF. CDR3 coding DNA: TGTGCCACCGGGCAGGAAGTCACCGGGGAGCTGTTTTTT.

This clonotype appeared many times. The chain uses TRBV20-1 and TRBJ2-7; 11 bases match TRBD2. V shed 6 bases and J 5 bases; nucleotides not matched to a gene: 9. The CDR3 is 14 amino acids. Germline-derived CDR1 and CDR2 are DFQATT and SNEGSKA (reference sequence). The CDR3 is CSAPWASGRNEQYF. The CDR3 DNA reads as TGCAGTGCCCCTTGGGCTAGCGGGAGGAACGAGCAGTACTTC.

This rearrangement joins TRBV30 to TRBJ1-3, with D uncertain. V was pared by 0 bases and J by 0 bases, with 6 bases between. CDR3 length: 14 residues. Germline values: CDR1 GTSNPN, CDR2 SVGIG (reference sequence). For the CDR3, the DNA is TGTGCCTGGAGTGTAAAGAGCTCTGGAAACACCATATATTTT. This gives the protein CAWSVKSSGNTIYF. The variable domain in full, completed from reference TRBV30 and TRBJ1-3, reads SQTIHQWPATLVQPVGSPLSLECTVEGTSNPNLYWYRQAAGRGLQLLFYSVGIGQISSEVPQNLSASRPQDRQFILSSKKLLLSDSGFYLCAWSVKSSGNTIYFGEGSWLTVV.

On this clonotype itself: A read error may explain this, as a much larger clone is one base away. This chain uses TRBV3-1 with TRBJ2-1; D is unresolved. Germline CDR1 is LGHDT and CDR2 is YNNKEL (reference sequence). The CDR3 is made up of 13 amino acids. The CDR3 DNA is TGTGCCATCAGCCTAGGGCCCTTCGATGAGCAGTTCTTC. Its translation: CAISLGPFDEQFF.

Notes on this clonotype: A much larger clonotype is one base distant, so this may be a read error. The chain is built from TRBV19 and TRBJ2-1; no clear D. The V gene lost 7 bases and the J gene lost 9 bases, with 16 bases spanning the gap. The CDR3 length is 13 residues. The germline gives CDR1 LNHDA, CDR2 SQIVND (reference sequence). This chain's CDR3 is CASNQESVGEQFF. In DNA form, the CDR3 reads TGTGCCAGTAACCAAGAGAGTGTTGGTGAGCAGTTCTTC.

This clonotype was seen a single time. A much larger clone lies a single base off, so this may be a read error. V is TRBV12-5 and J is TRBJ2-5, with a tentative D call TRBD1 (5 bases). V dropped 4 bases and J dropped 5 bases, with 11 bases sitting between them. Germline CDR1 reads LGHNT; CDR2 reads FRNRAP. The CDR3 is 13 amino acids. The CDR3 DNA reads TGTGCTAGTGGTTCATCAGGGCGGGAGACCCAGTACTTC. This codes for CASGSSGRETQYF.

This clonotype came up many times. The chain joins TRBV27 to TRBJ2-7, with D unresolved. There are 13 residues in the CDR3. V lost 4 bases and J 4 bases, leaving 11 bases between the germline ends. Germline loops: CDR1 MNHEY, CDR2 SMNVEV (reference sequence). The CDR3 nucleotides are TGTGCCAGCAGTTATCAAGCCCCTTACGAGCAGTACTTC. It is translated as CASSYQAPYEQYF.

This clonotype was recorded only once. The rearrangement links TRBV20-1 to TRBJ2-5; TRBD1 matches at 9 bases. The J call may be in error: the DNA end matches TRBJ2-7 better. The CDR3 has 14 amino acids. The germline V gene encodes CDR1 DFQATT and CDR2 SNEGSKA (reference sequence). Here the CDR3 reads CSARFLDRGYEQYF. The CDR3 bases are TGCAGTGCTAGATTTTTGGACAGGGGCTACGAGCAGTACTTC.

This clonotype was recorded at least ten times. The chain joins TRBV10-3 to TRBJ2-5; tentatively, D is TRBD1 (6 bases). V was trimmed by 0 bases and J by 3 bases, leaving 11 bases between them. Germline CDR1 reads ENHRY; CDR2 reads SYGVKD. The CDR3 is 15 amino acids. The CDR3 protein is CAISESWQGKETQYF. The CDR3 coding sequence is TGTGCCATCAGTGAGTCGTGGCAGGGGAAAGAGACCCAGTACTTC.

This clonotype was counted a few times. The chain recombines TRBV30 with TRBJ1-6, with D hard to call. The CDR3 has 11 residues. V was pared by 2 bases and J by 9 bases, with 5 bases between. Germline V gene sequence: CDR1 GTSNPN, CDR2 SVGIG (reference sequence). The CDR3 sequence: CAWSLGSPLHF. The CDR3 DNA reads TGTGCCTGGAGTTTGGGTTCACCCCTCCACTTT.

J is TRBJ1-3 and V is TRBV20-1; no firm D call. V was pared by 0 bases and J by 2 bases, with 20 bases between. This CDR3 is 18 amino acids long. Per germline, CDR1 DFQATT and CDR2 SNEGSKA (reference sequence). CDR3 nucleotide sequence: TGCAGTGCTAGAGACCCGAGAACCGGACCCGGGACTGGAAACACCATATATTTT. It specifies CSARDPRTGPGTGNTIYF.